The present entry profiles one T cell receptor (beta chain) with its context. Its target is unknown. Germline V gene lookup returns CDR1 DFQATT and CDR2 SNEGSKA (reference sequence). CDR3 length: 15 residues. Trimming stripped 6 bases from V and 7 bases from J, with 25 bases between. TCRbeta libraries were built with three rounds of nested PCR, modified from ARM-PCR. TCRdb ran MiXCR on the multiplex PCR reads and lists one entry per CDR3 protein. The sample has 70,000 to 90,000 distinct CDR3 sequences, 80% seen once. This entry belongs to a study of tumor and adjacent non-tumor tissue in lung cancer. About the study: There were 11 to 13 adenocarcinoma, 2 squamous cell carcinoma and 1 small cell lung cancer cases. The study, taken as a whole, reports: In normal lung, the top 100 clones were significantly more dominant than in tumor.

No cell sorting was done before RNA was extracted from the tissue. Sequencing was performed on lung tumor tissue. V is TRBV20-1 and J is TRBJ2-7; either TRBD1 or TRBD2 may fit D (7 bases each). This TCR derives from a woman aged 45 to 65 with non-small cell lung cancer. The CDR3 spells CSASPGGQREQEQYF. The CDR3 coding sequence is TGCAGTGCCTCACCGGGGGGACAGCGAGAACAAGAGCAGTACTTC.